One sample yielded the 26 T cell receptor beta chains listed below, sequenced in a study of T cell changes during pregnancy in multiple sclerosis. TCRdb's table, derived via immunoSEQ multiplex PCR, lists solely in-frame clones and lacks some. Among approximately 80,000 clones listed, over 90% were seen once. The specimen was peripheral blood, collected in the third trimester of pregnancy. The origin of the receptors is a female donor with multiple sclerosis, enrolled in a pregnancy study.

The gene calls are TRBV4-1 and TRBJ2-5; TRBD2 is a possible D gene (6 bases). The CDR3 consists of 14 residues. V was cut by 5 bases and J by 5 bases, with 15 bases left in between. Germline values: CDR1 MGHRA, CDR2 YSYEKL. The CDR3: CASSVAPEGETQYF. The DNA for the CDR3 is TGCGCCAGCAGCGTAGCCCCGGAGGGCGAGACCCAGTACTTC.

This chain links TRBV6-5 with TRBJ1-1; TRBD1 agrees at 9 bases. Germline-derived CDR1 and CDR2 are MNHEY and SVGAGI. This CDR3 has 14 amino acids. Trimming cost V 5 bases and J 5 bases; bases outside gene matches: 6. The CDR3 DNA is TGTGCCAGCAGTCGTAACAGGGGGCCGACTGAAGCTTTCTTT. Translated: CASSRNRGPTEAFF.

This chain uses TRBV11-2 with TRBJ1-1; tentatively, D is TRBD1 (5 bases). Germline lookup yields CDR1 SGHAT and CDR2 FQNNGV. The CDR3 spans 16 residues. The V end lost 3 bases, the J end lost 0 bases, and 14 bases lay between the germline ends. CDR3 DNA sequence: TGTGCCAGCAGCTTTTTCTCGCAGGGCATGAACACTGAAGCTTTCTTT. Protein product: CASSFFSQGMNTEAFF.

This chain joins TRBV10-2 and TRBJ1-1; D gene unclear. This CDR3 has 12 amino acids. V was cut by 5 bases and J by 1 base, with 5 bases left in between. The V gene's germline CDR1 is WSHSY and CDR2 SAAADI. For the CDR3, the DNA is TGCGCCAGCAGTTTAAAGAACACTGAAGCTTTCTTT. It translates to CASSLKNTEAFF.

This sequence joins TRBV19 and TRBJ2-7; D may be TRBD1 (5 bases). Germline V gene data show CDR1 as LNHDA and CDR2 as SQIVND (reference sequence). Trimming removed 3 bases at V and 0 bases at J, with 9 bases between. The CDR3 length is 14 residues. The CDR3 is CASSMGQVSYEQYF. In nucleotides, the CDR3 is TGTGCCAGTAGTATGGGGCAGGTCTCCTACGAGCAGTACTTC.

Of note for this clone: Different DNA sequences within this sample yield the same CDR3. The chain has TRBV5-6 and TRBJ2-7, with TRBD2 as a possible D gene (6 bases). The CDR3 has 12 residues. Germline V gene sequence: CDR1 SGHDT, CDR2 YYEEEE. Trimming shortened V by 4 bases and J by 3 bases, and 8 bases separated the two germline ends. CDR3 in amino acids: CASSPGSYEQYF. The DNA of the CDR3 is TGTGCCAGCAGCCCCGGGAGCTACGAGCAGTACTTC. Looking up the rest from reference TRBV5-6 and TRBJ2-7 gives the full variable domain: DAGVTQSPTHLIKTRGQQVTLRCSPKSGHDTVSWYQQALGQGPQFIFQYYEEEERQRGNFPDRFSGHQFPNYSSELNVNALLLGDSALYLCASSPGSYEQYFGPGTRLTVT.

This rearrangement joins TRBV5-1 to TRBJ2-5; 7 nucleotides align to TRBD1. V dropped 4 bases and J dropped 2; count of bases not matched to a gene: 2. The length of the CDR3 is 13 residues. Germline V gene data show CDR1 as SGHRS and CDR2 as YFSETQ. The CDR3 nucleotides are TGCGCCAGCAGCCGGGACAGTCAAGAGACCCAGTACTTC. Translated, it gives CASSRDSQETQYF.

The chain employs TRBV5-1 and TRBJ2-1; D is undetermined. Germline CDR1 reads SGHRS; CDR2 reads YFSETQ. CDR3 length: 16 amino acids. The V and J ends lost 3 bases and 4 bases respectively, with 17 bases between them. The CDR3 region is CASSSQSSPFYNEQFF. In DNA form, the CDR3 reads TGCGCCAGCAGCTCTCAGTCCAGTCCCTTTTACAATGAGCAGTTCTTC.

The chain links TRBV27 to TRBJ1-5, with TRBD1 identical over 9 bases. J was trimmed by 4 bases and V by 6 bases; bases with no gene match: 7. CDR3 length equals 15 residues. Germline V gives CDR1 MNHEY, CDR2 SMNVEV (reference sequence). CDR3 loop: CASRPGTGWNQPQHF. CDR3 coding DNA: TGTGCCAGCAGACCCGGGACAGGGTGGAATCAGCCCCAGCATTTT.

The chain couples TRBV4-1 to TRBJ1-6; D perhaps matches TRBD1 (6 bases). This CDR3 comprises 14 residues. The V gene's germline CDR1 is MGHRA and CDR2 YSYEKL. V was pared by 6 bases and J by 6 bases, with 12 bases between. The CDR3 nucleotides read TGCGCCAGCAGAGCGACAGGCTCTAATTCACCCCTCCACTTT. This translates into CASRATGSNSPLHF.

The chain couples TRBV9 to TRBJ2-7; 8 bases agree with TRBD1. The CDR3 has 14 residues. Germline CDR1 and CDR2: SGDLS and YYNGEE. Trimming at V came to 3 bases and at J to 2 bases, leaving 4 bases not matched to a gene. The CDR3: CASSAGQATYEQYF. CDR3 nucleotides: TGTGCCAGCAGCGCGGGACAGGCGACCTACGAGCAGTACTTC.

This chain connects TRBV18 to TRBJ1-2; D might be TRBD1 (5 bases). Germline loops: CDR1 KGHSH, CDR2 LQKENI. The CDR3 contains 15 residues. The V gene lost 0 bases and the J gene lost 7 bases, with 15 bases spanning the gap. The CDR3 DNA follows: TGTGCCAGCTCACCACCGCAGGGTTACTGGGGTGGCTACACCTTC. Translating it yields CASSPPQGYWGGYTF.

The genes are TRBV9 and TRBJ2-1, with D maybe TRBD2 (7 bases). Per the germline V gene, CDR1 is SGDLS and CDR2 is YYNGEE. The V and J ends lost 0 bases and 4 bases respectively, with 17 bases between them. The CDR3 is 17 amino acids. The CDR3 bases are TGTGCCAGCAGCGTAGACGAGGGGGGGCCTTTATACAATGAGCAGTTCTTC. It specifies CASSVDEGGPLYNEQFF.

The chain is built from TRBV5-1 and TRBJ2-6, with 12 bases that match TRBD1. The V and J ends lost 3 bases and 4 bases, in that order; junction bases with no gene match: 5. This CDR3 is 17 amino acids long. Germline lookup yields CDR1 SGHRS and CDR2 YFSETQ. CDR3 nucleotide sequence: TGCGCCAGCAGCTACCGGGACAGGGGGCCAGGGGCCAACGTCCTGACTTTC. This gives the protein CASSYRDRGPGANVLTF.

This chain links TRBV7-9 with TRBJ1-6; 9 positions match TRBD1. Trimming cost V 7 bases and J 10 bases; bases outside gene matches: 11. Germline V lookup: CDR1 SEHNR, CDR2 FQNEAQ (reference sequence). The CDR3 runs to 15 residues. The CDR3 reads CASNTGTGNRSPLHF. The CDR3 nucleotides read TGTGCCAGCAACACCGGGACAGGGAACAGATCACCCCTCCACTTT. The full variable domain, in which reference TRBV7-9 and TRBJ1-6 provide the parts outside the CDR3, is DTGVSQNPRHKITKRGQNVTFRCDPISEHNRLYWYRQTLGQGPEFLTYFQNEAQLEKSRLLSDRFSAERPKGSFSTLEIQRTEQGDSAMYLCASNTGTGNRSPLHFGNGTRLTVT.

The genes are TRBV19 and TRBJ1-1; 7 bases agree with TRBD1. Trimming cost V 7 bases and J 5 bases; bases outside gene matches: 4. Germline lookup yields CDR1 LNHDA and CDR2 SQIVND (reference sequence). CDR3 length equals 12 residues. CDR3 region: CASTTGVTEAFF. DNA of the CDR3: TGTGCCAGTACTACAGGGGTTACTGAAGCTTTCTTT.

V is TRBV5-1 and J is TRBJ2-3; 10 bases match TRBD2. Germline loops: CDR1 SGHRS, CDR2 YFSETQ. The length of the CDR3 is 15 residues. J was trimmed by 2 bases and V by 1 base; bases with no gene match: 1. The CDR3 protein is CASSLLAGVTDTQYF. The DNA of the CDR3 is TGCGCCAGCAGCTTGCTAGCGGGGGTCACAGATACGCAGTATTTT. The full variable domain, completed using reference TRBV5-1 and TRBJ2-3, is KAGVTQTPRYLIKTRGQQVTLSCSPISGHRSVSWYQQTPGQGLQFLFEYFSETQRNKGNFPGRFSGRQFSNSRSEMNVSTLELGDSALYLCASSLLAGVTDTQYFGPGTRLTVL.

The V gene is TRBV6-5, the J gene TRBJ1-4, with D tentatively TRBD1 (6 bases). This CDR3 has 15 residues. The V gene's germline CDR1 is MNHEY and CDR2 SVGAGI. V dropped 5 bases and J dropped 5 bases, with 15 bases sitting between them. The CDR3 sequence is CASSAGAGGNEKLFF. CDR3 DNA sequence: TGTGCCAGCAGTGCGGGGGCGGGGGGCAATGAAAAACTGTTTTTT.

The CDR3 nucleotides read TGTGCCAGCAGCCCTACAGTTACGCGCGAAAATGAGCAGTTCTTC. It encodes CASSPTVTRENEQFF. This chain connects TRBV5-4 to TRBJ2-1; D remains ambiguous. From germline, CDR1 is SGHNT and CDR2 YYREEE (reference sequence). The CDR3 sequence is 15 residues long. V was trimmed by 4 bases and J by 7 bases, leaving 18 bases between them.

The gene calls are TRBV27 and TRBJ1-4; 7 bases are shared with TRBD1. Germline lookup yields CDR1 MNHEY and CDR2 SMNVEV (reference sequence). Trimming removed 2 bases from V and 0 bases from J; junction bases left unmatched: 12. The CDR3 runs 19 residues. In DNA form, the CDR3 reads TGTGCCAGCAGTTTACACAGAAAACAGGGGAAAACAACTAATGAAAAACTGTTTTTT. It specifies CASSLHRKQGKTTNEKLFF.

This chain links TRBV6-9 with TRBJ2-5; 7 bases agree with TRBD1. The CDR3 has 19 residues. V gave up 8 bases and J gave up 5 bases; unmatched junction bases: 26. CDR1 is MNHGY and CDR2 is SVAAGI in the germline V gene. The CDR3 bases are TGTGCCAGCGATCAATGGAATATTTCCGGGACAGCGCTCCGGGAGACCCAGTACTTC. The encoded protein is CASDQWNISGTALRETQYF.

The CDR3 sequence: CASSSPGVSRYTGELFF. CDR3 bases: TGTGCCAGCAGCTCCCCCGGGGTTTCGCGGTACACCGGGGAGCTGTTTTTT. The V gene is TRBV7-8, the J gene TRBJ2-2; a weak D match, TRBD2 (5 bases). Between the trimmed V and J ends, which lost 4 bases and 3 bases, there was a span of 18 bases. The CDR3 sequence is 17 residues long. CDR1 is SGHVS and CDR2 is FQNEAQ in the germline V gene. Based on the CDR3 plus reference TRBV7-8 and TRBJ2-2, the full variable domain is GAGVSQSPRYKVAKRGQDVALRCDPISGHVSLFWYQQALGQGPEFLTYFQNEAQLDKSGLPSDRFFAERPEGSVSTLKIQRTQQEDSAVYLCASSSPGVSRYTGELFFGEGSRLTVL.

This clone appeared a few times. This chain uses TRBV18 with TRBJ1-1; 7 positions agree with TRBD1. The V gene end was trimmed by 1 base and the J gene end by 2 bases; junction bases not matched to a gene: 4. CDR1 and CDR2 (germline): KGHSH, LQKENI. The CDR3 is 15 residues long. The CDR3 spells CASSPLRDSNTEAFF. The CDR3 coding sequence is TGTGCCAGCTCACCACTAAGGGACAGCAACACTGAAGCTTTCTTT.

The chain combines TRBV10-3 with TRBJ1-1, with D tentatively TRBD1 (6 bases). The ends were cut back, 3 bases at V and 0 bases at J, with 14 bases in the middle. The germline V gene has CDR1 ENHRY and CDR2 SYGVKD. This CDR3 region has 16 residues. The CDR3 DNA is TGTGCCATCAGTGACGGGACAACCCAAATGAACACTGAAGCTTTCTTT. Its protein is CAISDGTTQMNTEAFF.

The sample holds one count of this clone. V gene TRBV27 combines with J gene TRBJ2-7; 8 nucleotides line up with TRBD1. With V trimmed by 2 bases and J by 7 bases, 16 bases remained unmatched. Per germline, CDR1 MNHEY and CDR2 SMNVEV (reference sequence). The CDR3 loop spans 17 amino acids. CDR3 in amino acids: CASSLNGAGGGFGEQYF. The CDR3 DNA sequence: TGTGCCAGCAGTTTAAATGGGGCAGGGGGCGGTTTTGGGGAGCAGTACTTC.

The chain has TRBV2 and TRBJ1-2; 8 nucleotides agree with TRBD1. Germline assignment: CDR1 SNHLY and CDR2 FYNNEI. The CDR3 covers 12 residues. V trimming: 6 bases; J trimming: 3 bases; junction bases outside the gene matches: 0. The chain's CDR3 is CASRGQDYGYTF. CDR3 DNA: TGTGCCAGCAGGGGACAGGACTATGGCTACACCTTC.